What follows are 18 T cell receptor beta chains derived from one specimen sequenced in a study of CD8+ T cells in alopecia areata. Isolated RNA was reverse transcribed into cDNA used as the sequencing template. Data came from immunoSEQ multiplex PCR; TCRdb stores just in-frame clones and leaves some out. Here the sample spans about 160,000 clones, under 70% being singletons. Indicated treatment: oral pan-JAK inhibitor, 5-10 mg twice daily. Sample: CD4+ T cells sorted from blood, taken at week 4, from a patient treated with tofacitinib. These TCRs come from a human donor with alopecia areata.

This chain uses TRBV30 with TRBJ1-2; D not certain. Germline values: CDR1 GTSNPN, CDR2 SVGIG (reference sequence). The CDR3 sequence is 12 residues long. V was trimmed by 0 bases and J by 9 bases, leaving 11 bases between them. The CDR3 coding sequence is TGTGCCTGGAGTGTACTCCGTGAAAGCTACACCTTC. Protein: CAWSVLRESYTF.

This clone is medium-sized. The chain uses TRBV7-9 and TRBJ2-3, with D perhaps TRBD1 (5 bases). From germline, CDR1 is SEHNR and CDR2 FQNEAQ (reference sequence). V was pared by 2 bases and J by 0 bases, with 18 bases between. CDR3 length equals 18 residues. CDR3 protein: CASSLSSSADTSTDTQYF. CDR3 DNA sequence: TGTGCCAGCAGCTTATCGTCTTCTGCGGACACTAGCACAGATACGCAGTATTTT.

Only one count was recorded for this clone. V usage is TRBV29-1 and J usage is TRBJ2-5; TRBD1 matches 8 bases. The CDR3 runs to 13 residues. Germline V CDR1 and CDR2: SQVTM, ANQGSEA. V shed 0 bases and J 5 bases; nucleotides not matched to a gene: 2. DNA of the CDR3: TGCAGCGTTGAAGATAACAGGGGGGAGACCCAGTACTTC. This translates into CSVEDNRGETQYF.

The V call is TRBV4-3, the J call TRBJ2-2; 9 bases are shared with TRBD2. V lost 0 bases and J lost 1; bases outside the gene matches: 3. CDR3 length: 17 residues. Germline CDR1 is LGHNA and CDR2 is YSLEER. For the CDR3, the DNA is TGCGCCAGCAGCCAAGAAGTACTAGCGGGGAACACCGGGGAGCTGTTTTTT. Its translation is CASSQEVLAGNTGELFF.

V gene TRBV28 combines with J gene TRBJ1-2, with D possibly being TRBD1 (6 bases). V gave up 6 bases and J gave up 2 bases, with 10 bases separating them. From germline, CDR1 is MDHEN and CDR2 SYDVKM. There are 13 residues in the CDR3. The chain's CDR3 is CASRSGVNYGYTF. The DNA for the CDR3 is TGTGCCAGCAGGTCAGGGGTGAACTATGGCTACACCTTC.

The rearrangement links TRBV7-2 to TRBJ2-5; no reliable D call. Germline V gene sequence: CDR1 SGHTA, CDR2 FQGNSA. CDR3 length: 12 residues. V was cut by 1 base and J by 9 bases, with 9 bases left in between. For the CDR3, the DNA is TGTGCCAGCAGCTTAGACACGACTTCCCAGTACTTC. This sequence encodes CASSLDTTSQYF.

V gene TRBV30 combines with J gene TRBJ1-1; D is possibly TRBD1 (5 bases). The CDR3 is made up of 13 amino acids. Germline V gene lookup returns CDR1 GTSNPN and CDR2 SVGIG (reference sequence). Trimming cost V 4 bases and J 8 bases, with 17 bases left between them. The CDR3 sequence: CAWILPGTGEAFF. The CDR3 nucleotides are TGTGCCTGGATTTTACCCGGGACTGGAGAAGCTTTCTTT.

This chain connects TRBV29-1 to TRBJ2-7; TRBD1 agrees at 9 bases. J gave up 4 bases and V 5 bases, and 9 bases lay outside the gene matches. This CDR3 has 14 amino acids. CDR1 and CDR2 from the germline V gene are SQVTM and ANQGSEA. CDR3 region: CSVLPGQGGYEQYF. As DNA, the CDR3 is TGCAGCGTTCTTCCGGGACAGGGAGGGTACGAGCAGTACTTC.

The chain combines TRBV7-9 with TRBJ1-1, with D uncertain. Germline CDR1 SEHNR, CDR2 FQNEAQ (reference sequence). V was trimmed by 6 bases and J by 0 bases, leaving 14 bases between them. The CDR3 consists of 15 residues. The CDR3 reads CASSLREALNTEAFF. CDR3 bases: TGTGCCAGCAGTCTTAGGGAGGCGCTGAACACTGAAGCTTTCTTT.

The chain uses TRBV5-6 and TRBJ2-5, with D possibly TRBD2 on 5 matching bases. V shed 0 bases and J shed 3 bases, with 15 bases lying between them. Germline loops: CDR1 SGHDT, CDR2 YYEEEE. There are 16 residues in the CDR3. The CDR3 is CASSLANRRSEETQYF. The CDR3 nucleotides are TGTGCCAGCAGCTTGGCCAACCGGAGGAGTGAAGAGACCCAGTACTTC.

The V gene is TRBV7-2, the J gene TRBJ2-5; no clear D gene. Trimming took 4 bases from V and 10 from J, leaving 16 bases between them. Per the germline V gene, CDR1 is SGHTA and CDR2 is FQGNSA. This CDR3 has 13 amino acids. CDR3 in amino acids: CASSSLPELDQYF. The CDR3 bases are TGTGCCAGCAGCTCACTCCCGGAGTTGGACCAGTACTTC.

The chain uses TRBV25-1 and TRBJ1-6; 8 nucleotides agree with TRBD1. Trimming at V came to 4 bases and at J to 7 bases, leaving 15 bases not matched to a gene. The CDR3 is 18 residues long. The germline V gene encodes CDR1 MGHDK and CDR2 SYGVNS. CDR3: CASSVSPHKTGANSPLHF. The DNA of the CDR3 is TGTGCCAGCAGTGTTTCCCCCCATAAGACAGGGGCGAATTCACCCCTCCACTTT. Variable domain in full (rest from reference TRBV25-1 and TRBJ1-6): EADIYQTPRYLVIGTGKKITLECSQTMGHDKMYWYQQDPGMELHLIHYSYGVNSTEKGDLSSESTVSRIRTEHFPLTLESARPSHTSQYLCASSVSPHKTGANSPLHFGNGTRLTVT.

The chain has TRBV29-1 and TRBJ2-3; D is unclear. Germline values: CDR1 SQVTM, CDR2 ANQGSEA. The CDR3 sequence is 16 residues long. Trimming took off 4 bases at V and 0 bases at J, with 17 bases between the two ends. CDR3 DNA sequence: TGCAGCGTTGCATTCCTGGGCCGTGCTAGCACAGATACGCAGTATTTT. Translating it yields CSVAFLGRASTDTQYF.

This clone was detected a few times. This sequence joins TRBV30 and TRBJ1-2, with D unclear. This CDR3 region has 13 residues. Germline-derived CDR1 and CDR2 are GTSNPN and SVGIG (reference sequence). V was clipped by 0 bases and J by 4 bases, with 9 bases between them. CDR3 bases: TGTGCCTGGAGTGTGGGGTCTAGCTATGGCTACACCTTC. Encoded protein: CAWSVGSSYGYTF.

This chain joins TRBV7-2 and TRBJ2-5; D unclear. The CDR3 covers 13 residues. V lost 5 bases and J 0 bases, leaving 7 bases between the germline ends. The V gene's germline CDR1 is SGHTA and CDR2 FQGNSA. Here the CDR3 reads CASSAPDQETQYF. The CDR3 nucleotides read TGTGCCAGCAGCGCTCCGGACCAAGAGACCCAGTACTTC.

The chain employs TRBV7-2 and TRBJ2-5; 12 bases agree with TRBD2. The germline CDR1 and CDR2 sequences are SGHTA and FQGNSA. Trimming removed 6 bases from V and 4 bases from J; junction bases left unmatched: 9. The CDR3 length is 16 residues. CDR3 sequence: CASSPLAGGRGETQYF. In DNA, the CDR3 is TGTGCCAGCAGTCCCCTAGCGGGGGGGCGGGGAGAGACCCAGTACTTC.

This clone was seen a handful of times. This chain uses TRBV29-1 with TRBJ2-7; the match to TRBD1 covers 8 bases. The CDR3 is 12 residues long. The V gene end was trimmed by 6 bases and the J gene end by 5 bases; junction bases not matched to a gene: 6. The germline V gene encodes CDR1 SQVTM and CDR2 ANQGSEA. CDR3 in amino acids: CSVRTGRHEQYF. The CDR3 DNA sequence: TGCAGCGTCCGGACAGGGAGGCACGAGCAGTACTTC.

This rearrangement joins TRBV11-2 to TRBJ2-5; no clear D. Germline V gene lookup returns CDR1 SGHAT and CDR2 FQNNGV. Trimming cost V 1 base and J 5 bases, with 11 bases left between them. The CDR3 covers 14 residues. The CDR3 bases are TGTGCCAGCAGCTTAGGACCGGGTGGGGAGACCCAGTACTTC. This translates into CASSLGPGGETQYF.